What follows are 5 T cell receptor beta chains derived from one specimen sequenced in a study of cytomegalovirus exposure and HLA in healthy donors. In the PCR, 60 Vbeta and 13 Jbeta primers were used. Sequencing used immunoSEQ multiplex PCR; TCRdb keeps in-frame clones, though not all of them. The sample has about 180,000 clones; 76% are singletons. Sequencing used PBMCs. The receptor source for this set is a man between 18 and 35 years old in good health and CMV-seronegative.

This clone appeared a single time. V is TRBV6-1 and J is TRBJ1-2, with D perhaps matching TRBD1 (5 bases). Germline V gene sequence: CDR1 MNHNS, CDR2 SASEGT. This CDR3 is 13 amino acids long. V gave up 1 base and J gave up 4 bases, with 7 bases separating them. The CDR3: CASSEGQSYGYTF. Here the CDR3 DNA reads TGTGCCAGCAGTGAAGGACAGTCCTATGGCTACACCTTC.

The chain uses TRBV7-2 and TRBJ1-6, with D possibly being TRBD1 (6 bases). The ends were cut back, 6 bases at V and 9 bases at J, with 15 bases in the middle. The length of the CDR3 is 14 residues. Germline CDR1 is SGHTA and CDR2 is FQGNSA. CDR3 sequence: CASSHTGIGSPLHF. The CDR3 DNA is TGTGCCAGCAGTCATACAGGGATAGGTTCACCCCTCCACTTT.

The CDR3 reads CASSRRDRGYEQYF. CDR3 in DNA: TGTGCCAGCAGTCGCCGGGACAGGGGCTACGAGCAGTACTTC. The chain has TRBV7-8 and TRBJ2-7; 10 nucleotides agree with TRBD1. Per the germline V gene, CDR1 is SGHVS and CDR2 is FQNEAQ. This CDR3 is 14 amino acids long. The V and J ends lost 6 bases and 3 bases, in that order; junction bases with no gene match: 5.

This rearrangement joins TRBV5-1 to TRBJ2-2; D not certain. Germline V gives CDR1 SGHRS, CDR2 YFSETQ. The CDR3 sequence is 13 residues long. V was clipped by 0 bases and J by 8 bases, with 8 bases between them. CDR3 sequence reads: CASSLDGQGELFF. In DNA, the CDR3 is TGCGCCAGCAGCTTGGATGGGCAGGGGGAGCTGTTTTTT.

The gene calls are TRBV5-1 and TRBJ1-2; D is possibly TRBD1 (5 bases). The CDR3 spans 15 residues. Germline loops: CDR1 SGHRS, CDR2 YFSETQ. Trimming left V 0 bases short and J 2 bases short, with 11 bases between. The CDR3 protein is CASSLAGQGNYGYTF. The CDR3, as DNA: TGCGCCAGCAGCTTGGCCGGGCAGGGAAACTATGGCTACACCTTC.